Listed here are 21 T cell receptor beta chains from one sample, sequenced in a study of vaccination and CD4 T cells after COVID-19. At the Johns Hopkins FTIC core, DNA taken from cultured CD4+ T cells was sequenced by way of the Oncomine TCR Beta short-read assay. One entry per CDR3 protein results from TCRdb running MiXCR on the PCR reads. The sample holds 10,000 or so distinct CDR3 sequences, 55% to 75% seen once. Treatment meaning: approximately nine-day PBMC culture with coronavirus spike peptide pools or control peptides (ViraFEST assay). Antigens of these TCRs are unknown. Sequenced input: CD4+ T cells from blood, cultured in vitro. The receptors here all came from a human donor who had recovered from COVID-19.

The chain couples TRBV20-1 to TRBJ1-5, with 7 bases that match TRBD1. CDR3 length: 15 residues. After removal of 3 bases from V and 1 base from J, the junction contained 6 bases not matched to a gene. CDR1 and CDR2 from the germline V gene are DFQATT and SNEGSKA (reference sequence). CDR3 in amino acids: CSARHGTESNQPQHF. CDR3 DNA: TGCAGTGCTAGGCATGGGACAGAGAGCAATCAGCCCCAGCATTTT.

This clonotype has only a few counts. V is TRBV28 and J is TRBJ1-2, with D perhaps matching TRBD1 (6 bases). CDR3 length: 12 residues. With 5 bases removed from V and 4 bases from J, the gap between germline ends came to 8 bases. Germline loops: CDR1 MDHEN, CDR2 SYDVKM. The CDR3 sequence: CASSGGGYGYTF. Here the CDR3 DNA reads TGTGCCAGCAGTGGAGGGGGCTATGGCTACACCTTC.

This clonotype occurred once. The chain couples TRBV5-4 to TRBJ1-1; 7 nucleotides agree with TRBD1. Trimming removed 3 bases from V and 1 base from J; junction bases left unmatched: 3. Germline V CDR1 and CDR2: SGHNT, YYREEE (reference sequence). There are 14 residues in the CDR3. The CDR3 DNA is TGTGCCAGCAGCTCAGGGGACAGGAACACTGAAGCTTTCTTT. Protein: CASSSGDRNTEAFF.

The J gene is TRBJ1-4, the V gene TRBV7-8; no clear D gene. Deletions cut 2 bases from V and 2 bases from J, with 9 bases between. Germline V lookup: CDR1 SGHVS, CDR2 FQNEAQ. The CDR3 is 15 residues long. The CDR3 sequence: CASSLLGFTNEKLFF. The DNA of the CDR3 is TGTGCCAGCAGCTTATTAGGGTTTACTAATGAAAAACTGTTTTTT.

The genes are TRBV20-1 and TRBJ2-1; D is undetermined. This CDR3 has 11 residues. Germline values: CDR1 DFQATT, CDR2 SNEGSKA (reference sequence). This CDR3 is CIISNNNEQFF. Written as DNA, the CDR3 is TGCATCATATCCAATAACAATGAGCAGTTCTTC.

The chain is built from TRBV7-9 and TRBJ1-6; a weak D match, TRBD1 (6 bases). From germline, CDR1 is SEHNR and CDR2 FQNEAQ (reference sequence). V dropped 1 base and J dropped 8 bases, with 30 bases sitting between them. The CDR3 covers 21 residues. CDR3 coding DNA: TGTGCCAGCAGCTTAGGGGGAGGGGGGGGAATGCCTTTGGGTGTAGATTCACCCCTCCACTTT. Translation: CASSLGGGGGMPLGVDSPLHF.

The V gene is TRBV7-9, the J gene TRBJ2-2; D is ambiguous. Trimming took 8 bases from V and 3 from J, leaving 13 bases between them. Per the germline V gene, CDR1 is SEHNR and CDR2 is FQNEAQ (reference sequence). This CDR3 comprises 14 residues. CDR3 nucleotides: TGTGCCAGCCTTTGGTTAGAGTACACCGGGGAGCTGTTTTTT. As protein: CASLWLEYTGELFF.

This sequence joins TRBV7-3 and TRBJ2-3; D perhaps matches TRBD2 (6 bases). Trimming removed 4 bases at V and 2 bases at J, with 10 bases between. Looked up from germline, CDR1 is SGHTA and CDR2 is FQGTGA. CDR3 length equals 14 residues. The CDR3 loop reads CASSSGLTTDTQYF. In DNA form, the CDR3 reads TGTGCCAGCAGCTCGGGACTGACCACAGATACGCAGTATTTT.

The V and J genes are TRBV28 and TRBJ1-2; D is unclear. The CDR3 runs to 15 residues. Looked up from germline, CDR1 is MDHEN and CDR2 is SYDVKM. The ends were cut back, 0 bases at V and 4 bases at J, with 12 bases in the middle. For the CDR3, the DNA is TGTGCCAGCAGTTTATGGGCCGAGCCCTCCTATGGCTACACCTTC. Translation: CASSLWAEPSYGYTF.

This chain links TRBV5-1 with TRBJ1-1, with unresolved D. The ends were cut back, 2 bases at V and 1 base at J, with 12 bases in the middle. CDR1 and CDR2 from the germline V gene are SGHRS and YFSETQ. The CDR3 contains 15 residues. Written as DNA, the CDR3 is TGCGCCAGCAGCTTAGGGCCCACCGGGAACACTGAAGCTTTCTTT. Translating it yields CASSLGPTGNTEAFF.

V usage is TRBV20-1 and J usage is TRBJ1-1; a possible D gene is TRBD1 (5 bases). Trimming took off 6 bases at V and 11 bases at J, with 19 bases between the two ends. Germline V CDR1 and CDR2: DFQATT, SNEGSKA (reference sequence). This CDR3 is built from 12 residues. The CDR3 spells CSAPKAGRGAFF. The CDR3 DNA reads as TGCAGTGCCCCCAAGGCAGGGCGAGGGGCTTTCTTT.

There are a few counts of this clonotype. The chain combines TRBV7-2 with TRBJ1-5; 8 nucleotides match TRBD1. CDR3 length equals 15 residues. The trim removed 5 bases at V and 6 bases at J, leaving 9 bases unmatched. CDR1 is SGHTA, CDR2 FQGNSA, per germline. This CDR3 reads CASSPQGAISQPQHF. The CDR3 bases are TGTGCCAGCAGCCCCCAGGGGGCAATAAGTCAGCCCCAGCATTTT.

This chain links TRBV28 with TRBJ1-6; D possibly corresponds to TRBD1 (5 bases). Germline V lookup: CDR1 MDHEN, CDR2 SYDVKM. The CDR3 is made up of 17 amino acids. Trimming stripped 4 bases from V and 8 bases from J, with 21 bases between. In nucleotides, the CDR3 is TGTGCCAGCAGTTATATTCTGCAGGGCTTCACCGATTCACCCCTCCACTTT. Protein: CASSYILQGFTDSPLHF.

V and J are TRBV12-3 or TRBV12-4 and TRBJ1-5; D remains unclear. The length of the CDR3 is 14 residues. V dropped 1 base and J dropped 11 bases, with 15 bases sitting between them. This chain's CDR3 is CASSLVVVWGSQHF. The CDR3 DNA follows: TGTGCCAGCAGTTTAGTAGTCGTTTGGGGTTCCCAGCATTTT.

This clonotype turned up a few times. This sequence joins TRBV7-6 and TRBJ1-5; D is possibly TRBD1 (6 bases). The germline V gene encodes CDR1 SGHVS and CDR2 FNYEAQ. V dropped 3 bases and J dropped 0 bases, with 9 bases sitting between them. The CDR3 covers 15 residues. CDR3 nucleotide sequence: TGTGCCAGCAGCTTGGACAGCTATAGCAATCAGCCCCAGCATTTT. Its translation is CASSLDSYSNQPQHF.

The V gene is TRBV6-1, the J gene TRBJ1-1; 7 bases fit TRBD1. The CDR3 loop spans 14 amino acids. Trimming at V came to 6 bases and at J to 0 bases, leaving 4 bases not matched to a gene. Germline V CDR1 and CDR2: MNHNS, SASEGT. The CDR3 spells CASRLGQLNTEAFF. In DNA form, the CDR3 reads TGTGCCAGCAGGTTGGGACAGTTGAACACTGAAGCTTTCTTT.

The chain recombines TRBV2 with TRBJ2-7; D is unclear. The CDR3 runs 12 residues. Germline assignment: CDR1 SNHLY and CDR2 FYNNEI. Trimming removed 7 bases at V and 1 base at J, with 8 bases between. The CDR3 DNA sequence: TGTGCCAGCAAGGTTAAGTCCTACGAGCAGTACTTC. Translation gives CASKVKSYEQYF.

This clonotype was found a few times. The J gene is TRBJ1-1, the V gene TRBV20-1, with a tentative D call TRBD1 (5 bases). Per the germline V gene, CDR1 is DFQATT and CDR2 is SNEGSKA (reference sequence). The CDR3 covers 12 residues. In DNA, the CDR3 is TGCAGCGCCAGGGCGGGGAACACTGAAGCTTTCTTT. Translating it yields CSARAGNTEAFF.

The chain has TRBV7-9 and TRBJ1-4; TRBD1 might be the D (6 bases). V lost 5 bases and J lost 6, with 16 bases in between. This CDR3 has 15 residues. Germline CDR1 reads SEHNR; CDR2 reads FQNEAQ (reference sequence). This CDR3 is CASSVGQSLDEKLFF. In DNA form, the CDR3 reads TGTGCCAGCAGCGTAGGACAGTCCCTAGATGAAAAACTGTTTTTT.

In DNA, the CDR3 is TGTGCCAGCAGCTCTAGACCAGGGGGCCGAGGGACCGGGGAGCTGTTTTTT. As protein: CASSSRPGGRGTGELFF. This chain joins TRBV7-2 and TRBJ2-2, with 8 nucleotides matching TRBD1. V gave up 4 bases and J gave up 5 bases; unmatched junction bases: 12. Germline-derived CDR1 and CDR2 are SGHTA and FQGNSA. The CDR3 consists of 17 residues.

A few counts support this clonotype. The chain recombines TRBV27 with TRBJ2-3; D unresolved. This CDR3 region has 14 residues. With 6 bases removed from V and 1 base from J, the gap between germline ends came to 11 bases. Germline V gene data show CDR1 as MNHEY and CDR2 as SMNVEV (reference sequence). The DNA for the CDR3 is TGTGCCAGCAGCCTAAGGAAGGGCACAGATACGCAGTATTTT. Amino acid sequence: CASSLRKGTDTQYF.